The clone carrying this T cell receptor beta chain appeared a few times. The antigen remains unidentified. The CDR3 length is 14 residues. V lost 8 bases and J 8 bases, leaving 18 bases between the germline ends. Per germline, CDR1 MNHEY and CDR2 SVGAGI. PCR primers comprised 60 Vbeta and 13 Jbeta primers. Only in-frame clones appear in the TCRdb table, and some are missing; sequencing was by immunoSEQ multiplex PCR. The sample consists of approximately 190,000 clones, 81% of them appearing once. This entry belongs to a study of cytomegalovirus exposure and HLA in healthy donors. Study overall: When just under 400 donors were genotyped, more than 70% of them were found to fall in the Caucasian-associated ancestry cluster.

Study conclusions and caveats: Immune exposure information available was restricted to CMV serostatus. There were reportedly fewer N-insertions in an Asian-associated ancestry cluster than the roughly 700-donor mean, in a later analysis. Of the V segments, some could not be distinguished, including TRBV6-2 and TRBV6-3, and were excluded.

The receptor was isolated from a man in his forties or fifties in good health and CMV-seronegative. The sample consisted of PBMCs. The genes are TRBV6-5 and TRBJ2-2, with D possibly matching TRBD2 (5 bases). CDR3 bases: TGTGCCAGCCATAGCTGGCTAGCCGGTGGGGAGCTGTTTTTT. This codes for CASHSWLAGGELFF.